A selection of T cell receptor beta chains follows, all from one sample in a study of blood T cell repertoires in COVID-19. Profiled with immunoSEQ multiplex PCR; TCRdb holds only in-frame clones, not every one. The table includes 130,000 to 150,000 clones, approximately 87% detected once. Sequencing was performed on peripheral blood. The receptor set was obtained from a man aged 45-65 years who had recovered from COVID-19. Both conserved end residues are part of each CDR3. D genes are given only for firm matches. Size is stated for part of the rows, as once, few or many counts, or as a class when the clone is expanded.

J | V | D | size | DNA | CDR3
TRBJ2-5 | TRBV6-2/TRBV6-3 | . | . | TGTGCCAGCAGTTATTCTGACCGGGACTTACAAGAGACCCAGTACTTC | CASSYSDRDLQETQYF
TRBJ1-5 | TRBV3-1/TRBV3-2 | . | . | TGTGCCAGCAGCCAAGGGGAGGTCGGCAATCAGCCCCAGCATTTT | CASSQGEVGNQPQHF
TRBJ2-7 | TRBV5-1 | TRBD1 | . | TGCGCCAGCAGCTTGAGGGGACAGGCCTCCTACGAGCAGTACTTC | CASSLRGQASYEQYF
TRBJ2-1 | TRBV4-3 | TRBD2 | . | TGCGCCAGCAGCCAAGATCCCGGGACTACAAGCTCCTACAATGAGCAGTTCTTC | CASSQDPGTTSSYNEQFF
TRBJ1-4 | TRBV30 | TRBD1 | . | TGTGCCTGGAGTTTGGGACAGGGCCAGGAAAAACTGTTTTTT | CAWSLGQGQEKLFF
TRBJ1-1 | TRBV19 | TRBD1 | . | TGTGCCAGTAGTACTCCGACCTTGACAGGGGGATTTGAGACTGAAGCTTTCTTT | CASSTPTLTGGFETEAFF
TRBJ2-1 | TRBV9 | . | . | TGTGCCAGCAGCGTACAAGCGGTCCGTTTGGATGAGCAGTTCTTC | CASSVQAVRLDEQFF
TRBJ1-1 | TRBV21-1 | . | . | TGTGCCAGCAGCAAGGGATCCGACAGGACAGGGCGGCTGAACACTGAAGCTTTCTTT | CASSKGSDRTGRLNTEAFF
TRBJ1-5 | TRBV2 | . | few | TGTGCCAGCAGGGAGGATTATAGCAATCAGCCCCAGCATTTT | CASREDYSNQPQHF
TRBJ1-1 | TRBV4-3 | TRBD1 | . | TGCGCCAGCAGCCAAGCCAGGGACAGGGGGACTGAAGCTTTCTTT | CASSQARDRGTEAFF
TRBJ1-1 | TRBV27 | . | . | TGTGCCAGCCGAAGAGAAGGGGGGGTGAACACTGAAGCTTTCTTT | CASRREGGVNTEAFF
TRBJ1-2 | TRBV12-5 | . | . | TGTGCTAGTGGTCTGTCCCAGGGGTCCCGGATTGGCTACACCTTC | CASGLSQGSRIGYTF
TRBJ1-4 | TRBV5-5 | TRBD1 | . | TGTGCCAGCAGCTTTTCGGGACAGACTAATGAAAAACTGTTTTTT | CASSFSGQTNEKLFF
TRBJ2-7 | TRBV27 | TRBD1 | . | TGTGCCAGCAGTCCAAGGACAGGGGCGCACTCCTACGAGCAGTACTTC | CASSPRTGAHSYEQYF
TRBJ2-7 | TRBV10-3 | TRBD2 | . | TGTGCCATCATGGCGGCTAGCGGAGCCTACGAGCAGTACTTC | CAIMAASGAYEQYF
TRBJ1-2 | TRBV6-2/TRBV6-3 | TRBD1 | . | TGTGCCAGCAGTTATGGACAGGGGCTCCTCTATGGCTACACCTTC | CASSYGQGLLYGYTF
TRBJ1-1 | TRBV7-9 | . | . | TGTGCCAGCAGCTCGACTCCGAACACTGAAGCTTTCTTT | CASSSTPNTEAFF
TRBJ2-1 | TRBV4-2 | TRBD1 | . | TGTGCCAGCAGCCAAGCGGGACAGGGGGCAGGTGAGCAGTTCTTC | CASSQAGQGAGEQFF
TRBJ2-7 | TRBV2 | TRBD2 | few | TGTGCCAGCAGAGCCGGGGTAGCGGGGACTGGCGAGCAGTACTTC | CASRAGVAGTGEQYF
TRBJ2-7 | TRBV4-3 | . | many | TGCGCCAGCAGCCAAGAAACAGACTACTACGAGCAGTACTTC | CASSQETDYYEQYF
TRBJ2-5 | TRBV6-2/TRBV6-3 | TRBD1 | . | TGTGCCAGCAGCCGCGTTAGGGGGCGCCTAGAGACCCAGTACTTC | CASSRVRGRLETQYF
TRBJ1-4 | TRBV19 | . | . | TGTGCCAGTAGGGTCAGTGCAACTAATGAAAAACTGTTTTTT | CASRVSATNEKLFF
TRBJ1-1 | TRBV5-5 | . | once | TGTGCCAGCAGCTCACCGGGGGGAGGGAACACTGAAGCTTTCTTT | CASSSPGGGNTEAFF